This TCR beta chain was captured in a study of lymphopenia after photon versus proton radiotherapy. The data were produced by immunoSEQ multiplex PCR, yet TCRdb's version contains in-frame clones alone and is incomplete. Of about 12,000 clones listed, around 92% were seen once; the top ten hold 2.5% to 4%. V lost 3 bases and J 2 bases, leaving 11 bases between the germline ends. The CDR3 is 15 amino acids. Germline V lookup: CDR1 SGHKS, CDR2 YYEKEE (reference sequence). Study observations and caveats: Proton therapy kept repertoires fairly stable, unlike photons, which gained effector/memory cells.

This clone was detected a few times. Its target is not known. This TCR came from a man in his 60s with pancreatic cancer. The chain recombines TRBV5-5 with TRBJ2-2; either TRBD1 or TRBD2 may supply D (5 bases each). The sample here was peripheral blood, taken from a patient treated with proton-based radiotherapy. CDR3 sequence: CASSSGTVNTGELFF. CDR3 in DNA: TGTGCCAGCAGCTCGGGGACGGTTAACACCGGGGAGCTGTTTTTT. The full variable domain, in which reference TRBV5-5 and TRBJ2-2 provide the parts outside the CDR3, is DAGVTQSPTHLIKTRGQQVTLRCSPISGHKSVSWYQQVLGQGPQFIFQYYEKEERGRGNFPDRFSARQFPNYSSELNVNALLLGDSALYLCASSSGTVNTGELFFGEGSRLTVL.